This T cell receptor beta chain appears in the sequencing data of a study of OX40 agonist ivuxolimab in advanced cancers. Overall study findings and caveats: Clonal expansion by week 6 occurred in CD4+ and CD8+ blood T cells (at 0.1 to 3.0 mg/kg).

Losses at the gene ends were 0 bases for V and 2 bases for J; bases not matched to a gene: 3. Germline V gene data show CDR1 as LNHNV and CDR2 as YYDKDF (reference sequence). The CDR3 totals 15 residues. Data came from immunoSEQ multiplex PCR; TCRdb stores just in-frame clones and leaves some out. In the table there are approximately 60,000 clones, 84% of which are singletons. As for this clone: Antigen: not known.

The chain uses TRBV15 and TRBJ2-5, with 7 bases fitting TRBD1. This sample comprised CD4+ or CD8+ T cells sorted from blood, obtained in a trial of the OX40 agonist ivuxolimab. This clonotype was sampled from an adult with an advanced solid tumor such as melanoma, head and neck, liver or kidney cancer. CDR3 nucleotides: TGTGCCACCAGCAGAGAGGCCAGGGGGCAAGAGACCCAGTACTTC. This gives the protein CATSREARGQETQYF.